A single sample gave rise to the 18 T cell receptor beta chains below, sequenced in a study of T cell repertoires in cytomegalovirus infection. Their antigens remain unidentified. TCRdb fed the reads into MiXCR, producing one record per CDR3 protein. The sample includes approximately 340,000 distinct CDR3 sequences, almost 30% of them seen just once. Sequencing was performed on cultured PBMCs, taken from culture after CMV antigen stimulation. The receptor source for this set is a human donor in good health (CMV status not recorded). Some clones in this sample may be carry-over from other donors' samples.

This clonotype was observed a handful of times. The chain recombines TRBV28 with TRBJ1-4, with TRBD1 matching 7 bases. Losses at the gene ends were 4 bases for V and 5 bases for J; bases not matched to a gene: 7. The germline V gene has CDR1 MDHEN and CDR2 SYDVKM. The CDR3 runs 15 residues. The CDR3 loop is CASSSLQGRNEKLFF. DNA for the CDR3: TGTGCCAGCAGTTCCCTACAGGGGCGGAATGAAAAACTGTTTTTT.

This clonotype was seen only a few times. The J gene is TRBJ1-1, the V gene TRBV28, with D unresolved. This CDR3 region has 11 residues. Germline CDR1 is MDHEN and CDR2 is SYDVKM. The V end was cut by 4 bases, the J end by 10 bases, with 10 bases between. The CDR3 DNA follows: TGTGCCAGCAGTTCCCTCTCCGGAGCTTTCTTT. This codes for CASSSLSGAFF.

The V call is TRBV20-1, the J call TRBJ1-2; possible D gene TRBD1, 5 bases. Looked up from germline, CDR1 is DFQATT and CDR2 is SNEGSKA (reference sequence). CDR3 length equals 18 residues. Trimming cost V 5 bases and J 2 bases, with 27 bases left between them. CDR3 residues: CSARRNGQGNQGNYGYTF. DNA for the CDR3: TGCAGTGCTCGGAGGAATGGCCAGGGTAATCAGGGCAACTATGGCTACACCTTC.

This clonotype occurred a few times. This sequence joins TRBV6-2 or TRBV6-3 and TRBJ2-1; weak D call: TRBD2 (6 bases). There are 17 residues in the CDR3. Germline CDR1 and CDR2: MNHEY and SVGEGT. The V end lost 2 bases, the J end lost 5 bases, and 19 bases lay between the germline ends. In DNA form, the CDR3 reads TGTGCCAGCAGTTACCCCCCATGGCGGGGTGGGAACAATGAGCAGTTCTTC. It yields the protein CASSYPPWRGGNNEQFF.

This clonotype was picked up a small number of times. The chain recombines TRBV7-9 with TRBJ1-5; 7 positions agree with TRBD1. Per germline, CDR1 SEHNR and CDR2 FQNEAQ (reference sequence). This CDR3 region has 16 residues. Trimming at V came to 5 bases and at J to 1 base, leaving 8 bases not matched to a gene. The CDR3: CASSQTGTVSNQPQHF. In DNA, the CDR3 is TGTGCCAGCAGCCAAACCGGGACAGTCAGCAATCAGCCCCAGCATTTT. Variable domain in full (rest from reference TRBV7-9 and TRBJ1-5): DTGVSQNPRHKITKRGQNVTFRCDPISEHNRLYWYRQTLGQGPEFLTYFQNEAQLEKSRLLSDRFSAERPKGSFSTLEIQRTEQGDSAMYLCASSQTGTVSNQPQHFGDGTRLSIL.

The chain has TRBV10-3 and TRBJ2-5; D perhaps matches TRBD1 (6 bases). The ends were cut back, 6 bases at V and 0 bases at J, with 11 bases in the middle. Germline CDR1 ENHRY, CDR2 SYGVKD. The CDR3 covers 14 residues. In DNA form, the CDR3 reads TGTGCCATCAGATCTAACAGGGACCAAGAGACCCAGTACTTC. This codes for CAIRSNRDQETQYF.

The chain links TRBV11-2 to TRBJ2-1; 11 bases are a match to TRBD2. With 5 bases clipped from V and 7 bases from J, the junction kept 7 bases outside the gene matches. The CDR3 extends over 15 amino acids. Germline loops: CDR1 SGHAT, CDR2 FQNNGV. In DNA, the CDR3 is TGTGCCAGCAGCGTAGCGGGAGGGCCTGTGAATGAGCAGTTCTTC. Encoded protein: CASSVAGGPVNEQFF.

This chain's CDR3 is CASSFSERDTQYF. The CDR3, as DNA: TGTGCCAGCAGCTTTTCCGAGCGAGATACGCAGTATTTT. The chain uses TRBV7-2 and TRBJ2-3, with D uncertain. Germline-derived CDR1 and CDR2 are SGHTA and FQGNSA. The V end lost 3 bases, the J end lost 5 bases, and 9 bases lay between the germline ends. This CDR3 spans 13 amino acids.

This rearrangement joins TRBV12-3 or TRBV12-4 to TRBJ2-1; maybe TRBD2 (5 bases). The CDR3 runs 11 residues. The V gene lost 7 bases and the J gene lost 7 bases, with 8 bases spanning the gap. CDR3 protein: CASTGKNEQFF. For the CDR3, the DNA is TGTGCCAGCACGGGGAAGAATGAGCAGTTCTTC.

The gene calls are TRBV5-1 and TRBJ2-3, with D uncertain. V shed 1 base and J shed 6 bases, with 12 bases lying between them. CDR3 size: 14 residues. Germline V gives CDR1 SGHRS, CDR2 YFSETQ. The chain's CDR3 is CASSLILFGDTQYF. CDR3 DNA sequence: TGCGCCAGCAGCTTGATTCTTTTTGGGGATACGCAGTATTTT.

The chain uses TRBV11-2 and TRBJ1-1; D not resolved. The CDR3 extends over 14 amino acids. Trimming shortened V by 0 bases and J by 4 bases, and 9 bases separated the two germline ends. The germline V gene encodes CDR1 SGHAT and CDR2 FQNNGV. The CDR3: CASSLDGVSTEAFF. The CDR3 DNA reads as TGTGCCAGCAGCTTAGATGGCGTTAGCACTGAAGCTTTCTTT.

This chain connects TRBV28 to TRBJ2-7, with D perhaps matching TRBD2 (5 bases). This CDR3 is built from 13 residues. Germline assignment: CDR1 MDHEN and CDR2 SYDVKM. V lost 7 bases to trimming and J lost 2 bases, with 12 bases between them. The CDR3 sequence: CASTTLRAYEQYF. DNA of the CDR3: TGTGCCAGCACCACACTGAGGGCCTACGAGCAGTACTTC.

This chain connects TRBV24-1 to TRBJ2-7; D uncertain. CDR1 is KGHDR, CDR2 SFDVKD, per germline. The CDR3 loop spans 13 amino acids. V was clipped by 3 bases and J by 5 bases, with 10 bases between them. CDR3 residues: CATSDPSGNEQYF. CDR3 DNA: TGTGCCACCAGTGATCCCTCAGGAAACGAGCAGTACTTC.

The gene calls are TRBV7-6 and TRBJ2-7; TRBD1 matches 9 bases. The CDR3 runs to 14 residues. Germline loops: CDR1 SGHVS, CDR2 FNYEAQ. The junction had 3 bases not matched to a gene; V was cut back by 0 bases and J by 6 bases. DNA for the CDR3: TGTGCCAGCAGCTTAGCGGGACAGGGCCCCGAGCAGTACTTC. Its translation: CASSLAGQGPEQYF.

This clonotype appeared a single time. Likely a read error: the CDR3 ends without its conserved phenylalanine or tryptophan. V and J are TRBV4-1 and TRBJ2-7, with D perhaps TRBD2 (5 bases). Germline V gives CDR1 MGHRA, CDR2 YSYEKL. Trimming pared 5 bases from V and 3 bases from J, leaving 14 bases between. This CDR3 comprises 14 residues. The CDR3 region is CASSFSRGNYEQYL. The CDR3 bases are TGCGCCAGCAGCTTCTCCCGGGGAAACTACGAGCAGTACCTC.

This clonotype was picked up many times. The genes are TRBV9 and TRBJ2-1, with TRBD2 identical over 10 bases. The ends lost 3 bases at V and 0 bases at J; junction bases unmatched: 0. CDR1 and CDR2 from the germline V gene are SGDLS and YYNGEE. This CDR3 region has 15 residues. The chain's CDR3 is CASSASGSSYNEQFF. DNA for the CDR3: TGTGCCAGCAGCGCTAGCGGGAGCTCCTACAATGAGCAGTTCTTC.

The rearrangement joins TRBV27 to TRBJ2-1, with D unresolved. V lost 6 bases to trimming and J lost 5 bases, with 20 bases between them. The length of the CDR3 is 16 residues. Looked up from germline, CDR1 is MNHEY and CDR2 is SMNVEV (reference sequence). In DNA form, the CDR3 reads TGTGCCAGCAGCCTCAATGTGGTATATCGGGACAATGAGCAGTTCTTC. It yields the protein CASSLNVVYRDNEQFF.

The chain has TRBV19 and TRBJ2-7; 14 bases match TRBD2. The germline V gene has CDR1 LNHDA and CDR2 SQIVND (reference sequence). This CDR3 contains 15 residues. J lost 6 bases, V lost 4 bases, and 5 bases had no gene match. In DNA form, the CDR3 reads TGTGCCAGTAGTAGCTTCGGGACTAGCGGGGGCGAGCAGTACTTC. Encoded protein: CASSSFGTSGGEQYF.